This TCR beta chain was found in a study of regulatory and conventional T cells in RAG deficiency. Broader study findings: Patient subsets had shorter CDR3s; Omenn Treg-Tconv overlap exceeded 85%. Sorted Omenn CD25-high CD127-low cells may not be bona fide Tregs.

Sequencing was performed with immunoSEQ multiplex PCR; in TCRdb, only in-frame clones are kept and a portion is missing. The table shows more than 7,500 clones, with about 94% occurring only once. Genomic DNA came from blood conventional CD4+ T cells gated CD25-low CD127-high. CDR1 is MNHNY and CDR2 is SVGAGI in the germline V gene (reference sequence). V dropped 2 bases and J dropped 4; count of bases not matched to a gene: 4. The CDR3 covers 15 residues. This clone appeared a few times. The antigen remains unidentified. V gene TRBV6-6 combines with J gene TRBJ2-7; 11 bases fit TRBD2. The sequenced sample was CD4+ effector T cells sorted from blood. The source is a human donor with RAG deficiency presenting as severe combined immunodeficiency. The CDR3 is CASSYGTSGQYEQYF. CDR3 coding DNA: TGTGCCAGCAGTTACGGGACTAGCGGTCAGTACGAGCAGTACTTC.